This TCR beta chain originates from a study of blood T cell repertoires in COVID-19. Study-wide background: Spain, Italy and the United States supplied samples that represented acute and convalescent COVID-19.

Trimming removed 6 bases from V and 8 bases from J, with 11 bases in between. Germline values: CDR1 MNHEY, CDR2 SVGAGI. The CDR3 length is 13 residues. Only a few counts were recorded for this clone. Methods used by the authors: Amplification of reference gene primers provided the estimated nucleated cell counts. The method was immunoSEQ multiplex PCR; TCRdb's version includes in-frame clones alone and lacks a portion of them. The V and J calls and clone size were taken over from that table, and D and trimming were inferred from the DNA. This repertoire shows around 100,000 clones, about 85% found once; its top ten account for 2.1%.

The receptor was isolated from a human donor in a cohort sampled during active COVID-19. The chain employs TRBV6-5 and TRBJ1-6; D is uncertain. Sequenced material: peripheral blood. The CDR3 is CASSPSVDSPLHF. As DNA, the CDR3 is TGTGCCAGCAGCCCATCAGTGGATTCACCCCTCCACTTT.